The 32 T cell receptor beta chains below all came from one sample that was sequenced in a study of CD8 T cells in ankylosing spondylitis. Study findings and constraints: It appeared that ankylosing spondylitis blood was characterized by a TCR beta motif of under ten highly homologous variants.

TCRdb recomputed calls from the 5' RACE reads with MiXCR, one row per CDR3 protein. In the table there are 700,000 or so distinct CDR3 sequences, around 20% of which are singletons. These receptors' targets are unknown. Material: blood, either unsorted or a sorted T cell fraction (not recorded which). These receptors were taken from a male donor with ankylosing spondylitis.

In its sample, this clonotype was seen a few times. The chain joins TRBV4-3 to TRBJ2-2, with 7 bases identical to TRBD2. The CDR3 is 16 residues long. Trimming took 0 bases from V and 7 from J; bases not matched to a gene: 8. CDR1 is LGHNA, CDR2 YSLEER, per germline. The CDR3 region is CASSQDPSGGDGELFF. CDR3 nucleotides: TGCGCCAGCAGCCAAGACCCTAGCGGAGGGGACGGGGAGCTGTTTTTT.

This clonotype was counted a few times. This CDR3 reads CASSVAGVSNTDTQYF. The CDR3 nucleotides are TGTGCCAGCAGCGTAGCGGGCGTGTCCAACACAGATACGCAGTATTTT. The chain has TRBV9 and TRBJ2-3, with D unresolved. The CDR3 consists of 16 residues. Trimming pared 0 bases from V and 2 bases from J, leaving 13 bases between. Germline V lookup: CDR1 SGDLS, CDR2 YYNGEE.

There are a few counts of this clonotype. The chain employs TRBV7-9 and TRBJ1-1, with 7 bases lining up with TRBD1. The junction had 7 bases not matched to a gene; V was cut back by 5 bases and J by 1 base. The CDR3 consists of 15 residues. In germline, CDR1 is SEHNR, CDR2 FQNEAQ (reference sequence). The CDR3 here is CASSHRDSRNTEAFF. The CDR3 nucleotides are TGTGCCAGCAGCCACCGGGACAGCAGGAACACTGAAGCTTTCTTT.

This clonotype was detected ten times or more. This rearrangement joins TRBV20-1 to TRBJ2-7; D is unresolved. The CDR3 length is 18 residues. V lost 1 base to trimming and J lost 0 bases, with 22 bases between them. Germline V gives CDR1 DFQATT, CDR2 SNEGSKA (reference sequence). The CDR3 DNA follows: TGCAGTGCTAGAGCCCTCCCTCTTTTTTCGCCCTTCTCCTACGAGCAGTACTTC. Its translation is CSARALPLFSPFSYEQYF.

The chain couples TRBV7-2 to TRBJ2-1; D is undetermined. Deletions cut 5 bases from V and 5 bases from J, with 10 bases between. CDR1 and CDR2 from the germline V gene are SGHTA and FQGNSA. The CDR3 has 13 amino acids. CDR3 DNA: TGTGCCAGCAGCCCCGGCGCGGACAATGAGCAGTTCTTC. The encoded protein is CASSPGADNEQFF.

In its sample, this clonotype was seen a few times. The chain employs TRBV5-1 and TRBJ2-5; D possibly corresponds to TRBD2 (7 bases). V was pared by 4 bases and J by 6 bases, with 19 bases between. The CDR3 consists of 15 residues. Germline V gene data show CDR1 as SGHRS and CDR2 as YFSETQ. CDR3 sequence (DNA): TGCGCCAGCAGCCCAGGGGCGGGGGAGCTCCAGACCCAGTACTTC. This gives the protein CASSPGAGELQTQYF. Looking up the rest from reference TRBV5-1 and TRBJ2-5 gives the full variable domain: KAGVTQTPRYLIKTRGQQVTLSCSPISGHRSVSWYQQTPGQGLQFLFEYFSETQRNKGNFPGRFSGRQFSNSRSEMNVSTLELGDSALYLCASSPGAGELQTQYFGPGTRLLVL.

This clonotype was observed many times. CDR3 residues: CASSQGQSSYNEQFF. Here the CDR3 DNA reads TGCGCCAGCAGCCAGGGACAGAGCTCCTACAATGAGCAGTTCTTC. V usage is TRBV4-3 and J usage is TRBJ2-1, with 7 bases lining up with TRBD1. V shed 3 bases, J shed 0 bases, and the junction held 2 bases outside the gene matches. This CDR3 has 15 residues. Germline lookup yields CDR1 LGHNA and CDR2 YSLEER.

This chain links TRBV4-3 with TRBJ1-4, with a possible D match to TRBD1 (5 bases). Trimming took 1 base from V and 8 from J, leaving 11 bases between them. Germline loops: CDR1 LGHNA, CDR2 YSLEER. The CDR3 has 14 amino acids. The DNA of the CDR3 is TGCGCCAGCAGCCAAGGGGGGAGTAGAGAAAAACTGTTTTTT. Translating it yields CASSQGGSREKLFF.

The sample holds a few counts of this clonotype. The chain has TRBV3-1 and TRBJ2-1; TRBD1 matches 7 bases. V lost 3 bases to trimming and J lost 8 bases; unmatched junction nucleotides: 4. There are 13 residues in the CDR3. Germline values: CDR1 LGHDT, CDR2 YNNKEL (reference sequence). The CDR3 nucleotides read TGTGCCAGCAGCCATTGGACAGGCGATGAGCAGTTCTTC. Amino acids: CASSHWTGDEQFF.

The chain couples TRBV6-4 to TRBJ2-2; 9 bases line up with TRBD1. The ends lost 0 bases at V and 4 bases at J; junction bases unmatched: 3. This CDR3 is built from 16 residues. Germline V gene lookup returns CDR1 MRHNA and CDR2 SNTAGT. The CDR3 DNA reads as TGTGCCAGCAGTGACTCCGACAGGGGGACCACCGGGGAGCTGTTTTTT. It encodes CASSDSDRGTTGELFF.

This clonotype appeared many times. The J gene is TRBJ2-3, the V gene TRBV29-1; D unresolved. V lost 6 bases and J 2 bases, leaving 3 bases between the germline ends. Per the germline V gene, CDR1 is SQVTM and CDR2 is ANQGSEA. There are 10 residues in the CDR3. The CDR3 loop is CSVDTDTQYF. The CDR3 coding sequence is TGCAGCGTGGACACAGATACGCAGTATTTT.

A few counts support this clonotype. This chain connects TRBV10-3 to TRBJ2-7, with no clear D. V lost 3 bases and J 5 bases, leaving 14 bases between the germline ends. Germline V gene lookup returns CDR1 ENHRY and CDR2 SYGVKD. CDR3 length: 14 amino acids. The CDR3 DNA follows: TGTGCCATCAGTGATGACGGGCCCCTCGACGAGCAGTACTTC. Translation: CAISDDGPLDEQYF.

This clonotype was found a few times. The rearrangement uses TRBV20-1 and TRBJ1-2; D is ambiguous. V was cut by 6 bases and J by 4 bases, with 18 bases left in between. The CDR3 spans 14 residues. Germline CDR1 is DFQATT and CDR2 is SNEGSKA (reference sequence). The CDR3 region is CSAPLSGSAYGYTF. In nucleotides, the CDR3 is TGCAGTGCCCCCCTAAGTGGCTCCGCCTATGGCTACACCTTC.

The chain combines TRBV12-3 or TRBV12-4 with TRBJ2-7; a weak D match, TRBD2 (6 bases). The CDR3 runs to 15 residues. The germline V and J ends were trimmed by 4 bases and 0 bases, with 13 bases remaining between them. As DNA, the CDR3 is TGTGCCAGCAGTTCACTAGCAGCCCTCTCCTACGAGCAGTACTTC. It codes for CASSSLAALSYEQYF.

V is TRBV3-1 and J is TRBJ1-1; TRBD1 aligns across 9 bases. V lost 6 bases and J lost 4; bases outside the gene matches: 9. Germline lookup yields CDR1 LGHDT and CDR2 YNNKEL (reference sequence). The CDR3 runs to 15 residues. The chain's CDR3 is CASRQYRGQGTEAFF. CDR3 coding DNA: TGTGCCAGCAGGCAATACAGGGGGCAGGGCACTGAAGCTTTCTTT. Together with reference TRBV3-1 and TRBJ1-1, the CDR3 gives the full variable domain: DTAVSQTPKYLVTQMGNDKSIKCEQNLGHDTMYWYKQDSKKFLKIMFSYNNKELIINETVPNRFSPKSPDKAHLNLHINSLELGDSAVYFCASRQYRGQGTEAFFGQGTRLTVV.

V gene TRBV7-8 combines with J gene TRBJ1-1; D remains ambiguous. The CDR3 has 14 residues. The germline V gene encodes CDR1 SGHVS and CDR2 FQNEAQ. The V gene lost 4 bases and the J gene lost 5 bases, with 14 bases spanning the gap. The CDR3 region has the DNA TGTGCCAGCAGCTCCCCGTTTCGGATGACTGAAGCTTTCTTT. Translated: CASSSPFRMTEAFF.

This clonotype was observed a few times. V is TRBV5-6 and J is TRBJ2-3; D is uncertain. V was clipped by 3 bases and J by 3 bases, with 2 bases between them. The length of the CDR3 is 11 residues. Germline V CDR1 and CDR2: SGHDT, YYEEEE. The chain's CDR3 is CASSWTDTQYF. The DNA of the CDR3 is TGTGCCAGCAGCTGGACAGATACGCAGTATTTT.

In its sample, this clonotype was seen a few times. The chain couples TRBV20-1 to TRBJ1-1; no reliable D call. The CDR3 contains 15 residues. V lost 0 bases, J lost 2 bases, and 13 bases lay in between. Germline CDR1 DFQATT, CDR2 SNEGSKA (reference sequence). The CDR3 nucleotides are TGCAGTGCTAGAGAGTGGGAGAAGTCAAACACTGAAGCTTTCTTT. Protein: CSAREWEKSNTEAFF.

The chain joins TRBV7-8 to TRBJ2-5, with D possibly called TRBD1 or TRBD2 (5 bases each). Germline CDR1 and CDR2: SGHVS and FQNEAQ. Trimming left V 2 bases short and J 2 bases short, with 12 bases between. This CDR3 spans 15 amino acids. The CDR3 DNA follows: TGTGCCAGCAGCTTATGGTGGGGACCGCAAGAGACCCAGTACTTC. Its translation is CASSLWWGPQETQYF.

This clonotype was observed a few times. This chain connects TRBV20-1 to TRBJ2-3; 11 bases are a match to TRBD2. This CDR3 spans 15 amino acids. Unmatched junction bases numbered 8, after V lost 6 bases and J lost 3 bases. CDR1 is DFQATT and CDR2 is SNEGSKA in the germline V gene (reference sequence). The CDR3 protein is CSAKASGRTTDTQYF. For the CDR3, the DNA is TGCAGTGCCAAAGCTAGCGGGAGGACGACAGATACGCAGTATTTT.

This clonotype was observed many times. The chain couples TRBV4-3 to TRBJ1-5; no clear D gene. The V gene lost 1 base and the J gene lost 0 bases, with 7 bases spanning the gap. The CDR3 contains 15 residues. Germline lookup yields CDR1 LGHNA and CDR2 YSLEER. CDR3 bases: TGCGCCAGCAGCCAAGGGTGGTCTAGCAATCAGCCCCAGCATTTT. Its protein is CASSQGWSSNQPQHF.

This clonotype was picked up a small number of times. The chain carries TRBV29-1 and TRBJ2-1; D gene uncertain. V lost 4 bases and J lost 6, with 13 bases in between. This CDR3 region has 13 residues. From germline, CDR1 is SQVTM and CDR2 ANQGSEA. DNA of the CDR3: TGCAGCGTTGTCCCCCCGGGTTTCAATGAGCAGTTCTTC. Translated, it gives CSVVPPGFNEQFF.

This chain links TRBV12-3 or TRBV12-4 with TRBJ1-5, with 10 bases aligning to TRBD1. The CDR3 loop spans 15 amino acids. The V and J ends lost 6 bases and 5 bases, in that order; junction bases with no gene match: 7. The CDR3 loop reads CASSPAGTGDQPQHF. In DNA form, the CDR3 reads TGTGCCAGCAGCCCTGCCGGGACAGGGGATCAGCCCCAGCATTTT.

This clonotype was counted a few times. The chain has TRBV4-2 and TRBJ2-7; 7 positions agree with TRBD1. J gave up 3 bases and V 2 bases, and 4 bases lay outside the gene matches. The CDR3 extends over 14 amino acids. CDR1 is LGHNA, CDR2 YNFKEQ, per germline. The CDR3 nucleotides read TGTGCCAGCAGCCAATTTGACAGGGACTACGAGCAGTACTTC. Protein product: CASSQFDRDYEQYF.

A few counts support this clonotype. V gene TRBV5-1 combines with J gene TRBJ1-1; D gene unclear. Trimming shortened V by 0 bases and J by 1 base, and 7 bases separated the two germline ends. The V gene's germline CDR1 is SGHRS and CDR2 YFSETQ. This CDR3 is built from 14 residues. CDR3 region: CASSLGTSNTEAFF. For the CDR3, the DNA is TGCGCCAGCAGCTTGGGCACCTCGAACACTGAAGCTTTCTTT.

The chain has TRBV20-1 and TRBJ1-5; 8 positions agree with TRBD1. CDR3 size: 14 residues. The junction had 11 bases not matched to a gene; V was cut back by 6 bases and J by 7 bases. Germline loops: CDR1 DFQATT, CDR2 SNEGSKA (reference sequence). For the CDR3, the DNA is TGCAGTGCCCTCACGCGGCAGGGGGCCCAGCCCCAGCATTTT. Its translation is CSALTRQGAQPQHF.

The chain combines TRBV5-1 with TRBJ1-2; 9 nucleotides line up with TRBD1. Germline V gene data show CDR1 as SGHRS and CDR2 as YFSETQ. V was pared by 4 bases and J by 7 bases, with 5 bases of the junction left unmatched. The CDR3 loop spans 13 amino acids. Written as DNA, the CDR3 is TGCGCCAGCAGCCAAGGACAGGGGCTTGGCTACACCTTC. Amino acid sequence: CASSQGQGLGYTF.

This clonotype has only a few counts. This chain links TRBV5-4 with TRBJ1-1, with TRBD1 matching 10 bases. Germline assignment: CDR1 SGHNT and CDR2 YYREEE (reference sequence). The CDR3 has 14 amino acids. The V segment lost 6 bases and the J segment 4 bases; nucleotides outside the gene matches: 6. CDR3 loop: CASIMDRGATEAFF. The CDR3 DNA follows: TGTGCCAGCATCATGGACAGGGGGGCCACTGAAGCTTTCTTT.

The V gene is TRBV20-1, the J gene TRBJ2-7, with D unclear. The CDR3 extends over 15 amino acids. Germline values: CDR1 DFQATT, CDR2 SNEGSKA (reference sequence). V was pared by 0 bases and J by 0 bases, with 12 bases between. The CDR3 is CSARDLHLSSYEQYF. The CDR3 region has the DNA TGCAGTGCTAGAGACCTCCATCTGAGCTCCTACGAGCAGTACTTC.

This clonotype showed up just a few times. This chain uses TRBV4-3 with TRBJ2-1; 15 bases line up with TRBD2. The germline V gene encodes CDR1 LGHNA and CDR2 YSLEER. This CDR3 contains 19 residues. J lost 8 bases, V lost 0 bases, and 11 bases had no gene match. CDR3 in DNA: TGCGCCAGCAGCCAAGATCCGTGGGGACTAGCGGGAGGCGGGGATGAGCAGTTCTTC. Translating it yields CASSQDPWGLAGGGDEQFF.

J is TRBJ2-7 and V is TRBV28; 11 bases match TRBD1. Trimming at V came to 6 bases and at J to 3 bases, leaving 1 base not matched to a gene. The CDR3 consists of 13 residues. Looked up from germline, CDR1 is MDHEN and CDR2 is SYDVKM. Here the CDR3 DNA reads TGTGCCAGCAGGGGACAGGGGGTCTACGAGCAGTACTTC. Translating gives CASRGQGVYEQYF.

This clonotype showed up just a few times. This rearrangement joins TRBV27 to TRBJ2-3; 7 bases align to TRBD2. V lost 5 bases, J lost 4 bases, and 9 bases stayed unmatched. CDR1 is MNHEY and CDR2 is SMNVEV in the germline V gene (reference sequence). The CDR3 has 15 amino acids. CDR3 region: CASSATTTSADTQYF. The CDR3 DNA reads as TGTGCCAGCAGTGCCACGACCACTAGCGCAGATACGCAGTATTTT.